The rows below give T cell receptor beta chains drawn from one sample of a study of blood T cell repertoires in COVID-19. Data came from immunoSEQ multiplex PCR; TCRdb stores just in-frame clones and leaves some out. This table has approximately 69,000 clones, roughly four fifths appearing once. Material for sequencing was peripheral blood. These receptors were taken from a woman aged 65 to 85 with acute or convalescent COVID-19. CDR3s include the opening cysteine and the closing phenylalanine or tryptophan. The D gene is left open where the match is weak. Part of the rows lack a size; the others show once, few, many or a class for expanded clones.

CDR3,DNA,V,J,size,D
CASSLKTLRGNTIYF,TGTGCCAGCAGCCTAAAAACCCTACGGGGAAACACCATATATTTT,TRBV21-1,TRBJ1-3,few,-
CSVDRDNQPQHF,TGCAGCGTAGACAGGGACAATCAGCCCCAGCATTTT,TRBV29-1,TRBJ1-5,-,TRBD1
CASRHPPGLAPETQYF,TGCGCCAGCAGACATCCTCCGGGACTAGCTCCAGAGACCCAGTACTTC,TRBV28,TRBJ2-5,-,TRBD2
CASSLGGLSSEAFF,TGTGCCAGCAGCTTAGGGGGCCTTTCATCTGAAGCTTTCTTT,TRBV11-3,TRBJ1-1,-,-
CASSSNYIGNTIYF,TGTGCCAGCAGCTCAAATTACATTGGAAACACCATATATTTT,TRBV28,TRBJ1-3,-,-
CASSSTSGSTTGELFF,TGTGCCAGCAGTTCCACTAGCGGGAGTACCACCGGGGAGCTGTTTTTT,TRBV7-9,TRBJ2-2,-,TRBD2
CASSVATLAGGTGGANVLTF,TGTGCCAGCAGCGTAGCTACGCTAGCGGGAGGGACTGGCGGGGCCAACGTCCTGACTTTC,TRBV9,TRBJ2-6,-,TRBD2
CASSRTSGMENEQFF,TGTGCCAGCAGCCGAACTAGCGGGATGGAGAATGAGCAGTTCTTC,TRBV14,TRBJ2-1,-,TRBD2
CASRPDRVPTGELFF,TGTGCCAGCAGGCCGGACAGGGTACCGACCGGGGAGCTGTTTTTT,TRBV28,TRBJ2-2,-,TRBD1
CASSPIGTGASANYGYTF,TGTGCCAGCTCACCGATAGGGACAGGGGCGTCAGCTAACTATGGCTACACCTTC,TRBV18,TRBJ1-2,-,TRBD1
CASSYPPEVNIQYF,TGTGCCAGCAGTTACCCCCCCGAGGTAAACATTCAGTACTTC,TRBV6-2/TRBV6-3,TRBJ2-4,-,-
CASSPRTGHGYGYTF,TGTGCCAGCAGCCCGAGGACAGGGCATGGCTATGGCTACACCTTC,TRBV7-8,TRBJ1-2,-,TRBD1
CASSYSSVTYEQYF,TGTGCCAGCAGTTACTCGAGCGTTACCTACGAGCAGTACTTC,TRBV6-5,TRBJ2-7,-,-
CASSRTVNYGYTF,TGTGCCAGCAGCCGGACAGTCAACTATGGCTACACCTTC,TRBV5-8,TRBJ1-2,once,-
CASSQWASAKVPGELFF,TGTGCCAGCAGCCAATGGGCGTCGGCGAAGGTACCCGGGGAGCTGTTTTTT,TRBV7-9,TRBJ2-2,few,-
CASSPRDRVHMNTEAFF,TGTGCCAGCAGCCCCCGGGACAGGGTACACATGAACACTGAAGCTTTCTTT,TRBV3-1/TRBV3-2,TRBJ1-1,-,TRBD1
CASSPRTGDPITEAFF,TGTGCCAGCAGCCCTCGGACAGGGGATCCCATCACTGAAGCTTTCTTT,TRBV11-2,TRBJ1-1,-,TRBD1
CASTRDNAALYSPLHF,TGTGCCAGCACCCGGGACAACGCAGCATTATATTCACCCCTCCACTTT,TRBV2,TRBJ1-6,-,-
CASSAGTAAKNIQYF,TGTGCCAGCAGCGCCGGGACTGCGGCCAAAAACATTCAGTACTTC,TRBV9,TRBJ2-4,-,-
CASSQIRGYEQYF,TGTGCCAGCAGCCAAATTAGAGGCTACGAGCAGTACTTC,TRBV3-1/TRBV3-2,TRBJ2-7,once,-
CASSRAGTGAHNEQFF,TGTGCCAGCAGCCGCGCCGGGACAGGGGCACACAATGAGCAGTTCTTC,TRBV11-2,TRBJ2-1,-,TRBD1
CATLPQGRAGYTF,TGTGCCACCTTACCCCAGGGCAGGGCTGGCTACACCTTC,TRBV6-5,TRBJ1-2,-,-
CSVGGQNYGYTF,TGCAGCGTTGGGGGACAGAACTATGGCTACACCTTC,TRBV29-1,TRBJ1-2,-,TRBD1
CASSLGTSGNRELFF,TGTGCCAGCAGCCTGGGGACTAGCGGGAACCGGGAGCTGTTTTTT,TRBV27,TRBJ2-2,-,TRBD2
CASSPIAAETDTQYF,TGTGCCAGCAGCCCGATAGCGGCGGAGACAGATACGCAGTATTTT,TRBV7-8,TRBJ2-3,-,-
CASTLLPGQGEGWYGKPQHF,TGTGCCAGCACACTCCTACCGGGACAGGGGGAAGGTTGGTACGGTAAGCCCCAGCATTTT,TRBV28,TRBJ1-5,-,TRBD1
CASSTSGSTNEKLFF,TGTGCCAGCAGTACTTCAGGGTCAACTAATGAAAAACTGTTTTTT,TRBV27,TRBJ1-4,-,-
CASSLSVEREKLFF,TGTGCCAGCAGCCTCTCGGTGGAGCGGGAAAAACTGTTTTTT,TRBV3-1/TRBV3-2,TRBJ1-4,-,-
CASSIARDTIYF,TGTGCCAGTAGTATAGCTCGGGACACCATATATTTT,TRBV19,TRBJ1-3,once,-
CASSPSLRAQETQYF,TGTGCCAGCAGCCCATCCCTCAGGGCACAAGAGACCCAGTACTTC,TRBV7-6,TRBJ2-5,-,-
CASSFQGPNYGYTF,TGTGCCAGCAGCTTCCAGGGGCCTAACTATGGCTACACCTTC,TRBV5-4,TRBJ1-2,once,-
CASSEGLAGGGEQYF,TGTGCCAGTAGTGAGGGACTAGCGGGAGGGGGTGAGCAGTACTTC,TRBV19,TRBJ2-7,-,TRBD2
CASSFSGGTYNEQFF,TGTGCCAGCAGTTTTTCCGGAGGCACCTACAATGAGCAGTTCTTC,TRBV28,TRBJ2-1,-,-
CASAGEPQYF,TGTGCCAGTGCGGGAGAGCCGCAGTATTTT,TRBV2,TRBJ2-3,-,TRBD2
CASSLSGGRNTIYF,TGTGCCAGCAGCTTAAGTGGAGGGAGAAACACCATATATTTT,TRBV7-6,TRBJ1-3,few,-
CASSPPNREGEKLFF,TGTGCCAGCAGTCCCCCGAACAGGGAGGGCGAAAAACTGTTTTTT,TRBV28,TRBJ1-4,-,-
CASSGQGKYEQYF,TGTGCCAGCAGTGGACAGGGAAAATACGAGCAGTACTTC,TRBV3-1/TRBV3-2,TRBJ2-7,-,TRBD1
CASSDPGQGSGYEQYF,TGTGCCAGCAGTGACCCCGGACAGGGATCGGGGTACGAGCAGTACTTC,TRBV2,TRBJ2-7,-,TRBD1
CASSPEWKGVSYEQYF,TGTGCCAGCAGCCCAGAGTGGAAGGGGGTGTCCTACGAGCAGTACTTC,TRBV9,TRBJ2-7,-,-